These 17 T cell receptor beta chains were sequenced from one sample in a study of beta chain features in type 1 diabetes. Whole-study results and caveats: Type 1 diabetes patients showed a moderate but significant shortening of TCRB CDR3s in all four CD4+ subsets.

These receptors lack a known antigen. TCRB transcripts that were expressed got sequenced, as all of the isolated RNA had been reverse transcribed. Clones were read by immunoSEQ multiplex PCR, and TCRdb kept only the in-frame ones, dropping some. The sample has hundreds of thousands of clones; more than 12% are singletons. Sequences were obtained from naive CD4+ T cells from blood. The receptors were gathered from a man aged 18 to 30 with type 1 diabetes.

There are a few counts of this clone. The gene calls are TRBV20-1 and TRBJ2-1, with D unclear. CDR3 length: 11 amino acids. V shed 2 bases and J shed 3 bases, with 2 bases lying between them. Germline V CDR1 and CDR2: DFQATT, SNEGSKA (reference sequence). The CDR3 bases are TGCAGTGCTAGAAACTACAATGAGCAGTTCTTC. Its protein is CSARNYNEQFF.

The J gene is TRBJ2-2, the V gene TRBV7-2, with TRBD2 matching 9 bases. Germline-derived CDR1 and CDR2 are SGHTA and FQGNSA. The CDR3 totals 14 residues. V lost 7 bases, J lost 6 bases, and 6 bases stayed unmatched. This CDR3 is CASIFRLAAGELFF. The CDR3 bases are TGTGCCAGCATCTTCCGACTAGCGGCCGGGGAGCTGTTTTTT.

The chain uses TRBV28 and TRBJ1-1, with D possibly being TRBD1 (5 bases). V lost 3 bases and J lost 1, with 15 bases in between. This CDR3 is 16 amino acids long. Germline assignment: CDR1 MDHEN and CDR2 SYDVKM. DNA of the CDR3: TGTGCCAGCAGTTTTAATACCCAGGGTCGGAACACTGAAGCTTTCTTT. Translated: CASSFNTQGRNTEAFF.

In this sample, this clone turned up a few times. The gene calls are TRBV9 and TRBJ2-1; D is perhaps TRBD1 (5 bases). Germline V gives CDR1 SGDLS, CDR2 YYNGEE. V was cut by 0 bases and J by 3 bases, with 10 bases left in between. This CDR3 is built from 15 residues. The CDR3 bases are TGTGCCAGCAGCGTAGAACAGGCCTACTACAATGAGCAGTTCTTC. This codes for CASSVEQAYYNEQFF.

V usage is TRBV9 and J usage is TRBJ2-5; weak D call: TRBD2 (5 bases). The V and J ends lost 0 bases and 5 bases respectively, with 11 bases between them. The CDR3 is 14 amino acids. Germline V CDR1 and CDR2: SGDLS, YYNGEE. CDR3 bases: TGTGCCAGCAGCGTAGAGACGGGGTCGGAGACCCAGTACTTC. This encodes CASSVETGSETQYF.

V and J are TRBV7-9 and TRBJ1-2, with D perhaps TRBD1 (6 bases). The germline V gene has CDR1 SEHNR and CDR2 FQNEAQ (reference sequence). The V and J ends lost 5 bases and 4 bases respectively, with 11 bases between them. CDR3 size: 13 residues. CDR3 bases: TGTGCCAGCAGCCCGCCGGGGGCCTATGGCTACACCTTC. Translation: CASSPPGAYGYTF.

This clone was recorded a few times. The chain is built from TRBV5-1 and TRBJ2-1; the D is unclear. This CDR3 comprises 12 residues. CDR1 is SGHRS and CDR2 is YFSETQ in the germline V gene. Trimming pared 5 bases from V and 4 bases from J, leaving 7 bases between. CDR3 nucleotide sequence: TGCGCCAGCAGAGGTCAGTACAATGAGCAGTTCTTC. Translation: CASRGQYNEQFF.

This clone was picked up a small number of times. The chain joins TRBV27 to TRBJ1-4; D is perhaps TRBD1 (5 bases). The length of the CDR3 is 17 residues. V was cut by 6 bases and J by 3 bases, with 20 bases left in between. Germline-derived CDR1 and CDR2 are MNHEY and SMNVEV (reference sequence). The CDR3 DNA reads TGTGCCAGCAGACGAAGAAGGGACGGAGGTGCTAATGAAAAACTGTTTTTT. This codes for CASRRRRDGGANEKLFF.

The V call is TRBV7-6, the J call TRBJ1-2; D might be TRBD1 (6 bases). Between the trimmed V and J ends, which lost 5 bases and 3 bases, there was a span of 13 bases. Germline V gene data show CDR1 as SGHVS and CDR2 as FNYEAQ. The CDR3 length is 14 residues. The CDR3 DNA is TGTGCCAGCAGCGCCCAGGGGTCCTACTATGGCTACACCTTC. Protein product: CASSAQGSYYGYTF.

A few counts support this clone. This chain links TRBV20-1 with TRBJ1-2; perhaps TRBD1 as D (5 bases). Deletions cut 7 bases from V and 3 bases from J, with 9 bases between. This CDR3 contains 11 residues. Germline V gene lookup returns CDR1 DFQATT and CDR2 SNEGSKA (reference sequence). In DNA, the CDR3 is TGCAGTGGAGGAGGGGACTATGGCTACACCTTC. This gives the protein CSGGGDYGYTF.

In this sample, this clone turned up a few times. CDR3: CASSPSPVGAGPNTGELFF. CDR3 DNA sequence: TGCGCCAGCAGCCCAAGCCCTGTCGGGGCAGGGCCGAACACCGGGGAGCTGTTTTTT. This sequence joins TRBV4-3 and TRBJ2-2; TRBD1 or TRBD2 may be the D gene (5 bases each). This CDR3 spans 19 amino acids. V dropped 4 bases and J dropped 0 bases, with 21 bases sitting between them. In germline, CDR1 is LGHNA, CDR2 YSLEER.

In this sample, this clone turned up a few times. The chain recombines TRBV5-1 with TRBJ1-2; D remains unclear. Looked up from germline, CDR1 is SGHRS and CDR2 is YFSETQ. V was cut by 0 bases and J by 6 bases, with 9 bases left in between. The CDR3 extends over 13 amino acids. The CDR3 region is CASSLEWSNGYTF. DNA for the CDR3: TGCGCCAGCAGCTTGGAATGGTCTAATGGCTACACCTTC.

V and J are TRBV5-1 and TRBJ2-6; D remains unclear. Germline V gene sequence: CDR1 SGHRS, CDR2 YFSETQ. Trimming took 5 bases from V and 0 from J, leaving 6 bases between them. The CDR3 spans 14 residues. DNA for the CDR3: TGCGCCAGCAGGGCCGGCTCTGGGGCCAACGTCCTGACTTTC. Protein product: CASRAGSGANVLTF.

This chain joins TRBV29-1 and TRBJ1-1, with D uncertain. Germline V lookup: CDR1 SQVTM, CDR2 ANQGSEA. V lost 5 bases and J 5 bases, leaving 15 bases between the germline ends. The CDR3 totals 13 residues. Written as DNA, the CDR3 is TGCAGCGTTCCCAGGCGCGGGAATACTGAAGCTTTCTTT. It encodes CSVPRRGNTEAFF.

There are a few counts of this clone. This chain uses TRBV28 with TRBJ2-3, with D perhaps matching TRBD2 (5 bases). The CDR3 totals 13 residues. V was pared by 2 bases and J by 9 bases, with 12 bases between. Germline CDR1 and CDR2: MDHEN and SYDVKM. CDR3 bases: TGTGCCAGCAGTTTAGGCCAGGAGGTCACGCAGTATTTT. Residues: CASSLGQEVTQYF.

This clone came up a few times. V usage is TRBV11-2 and J usage is TRBJ2-5; TRBD2 aligns across 9 bases. The CDR3 runs to 15 residues. Germline V gene sequence: CDR1 SGHAT, CDR2 FQNNGV. V trimming: 3 bases; J trimming: 7 bases; junction bases outside the gene matches: 9. CDR3 in amino acids: CASSLISGGSGTQYF. CDR3 DNA: TGTGCCAGCAGCTTGATTAGCGGGGGATCTGGGACCCAGTACTTC.

On this clone itself: Additional DNA sequences in this sample encode the identical CDR3. The chain employs TRBV20-1 and TRBJ1-5, with unresolved D. V lost 6 bases and J lost 7, with 10 bases in between. The CDR3 is 11 amino acids. Germline CDR1 and CDR2: DFQATT and SNEGSKA (reference sequence). In DNA, the CDR3 is TGCAGTGCCTCCCTCGGACAGCCCCAGCATTTT. Translation: CSASLGQPQHF.